The clone carrying this TCR beta chain appeared a few times. TCRdb reprocessed the 5' RACE reads with MiXCR, giving one entry per CDR3 protein. The sample consists of approximately 150,000 distinct CDR3 sequences, about 6% of them appearing once. These data are taken from a study of T-cell memory formation after mild COVID-19. The TCR sequence derives from an adult woman who had mild COVID-19 (a few samples of this study predate the infection). Cell type and time point are not known. Sequencing was done on a sample of PBMCs or a T cell subset sorted from them (not recorded which).

CDR3 loop: CASSQGTASTDTQYF. In DNA form, the CDR3 reads TGTGCCAGCAGCCAAGGGACAGCTAGCACAGATACGCAGTATTTT. This chain connects TRBV4-2 to TRBJ2-3; D might be TRBD1 (6 bases). The V gene's germline CDR1 is LGHNA and CDR2 YNFKEQ. The CDR3 runs to 15 residues. With 1 base removed from V and 0 bases from J, the gap between germline ends came to 8 bases.